The 8 T cell receptor beta chains below come from one sample, sequenced in a study of T cell responses to AZD1222 COVID-19 vaccine. Only in-frame clones appear in the TCRdb table, and some are missing; sequencing was by immunoSEQ multiplex PCR. Of 65,000 to 100,000 clones detected, 75% to 85% appear once; the ten largest clones hold 22%. The sequencing here drew on peripheral blood, taken on day 0 of AZD1222 vaccination. These receptor sequences come from an adult in good health.

The chain carries TRBV24-1 and TRBJ2-1, with D tentatively TRBD2 (6 bases). The V and J ends lost 3 bases and 0 bases respectively, with 8 bases between them. Germline V gene data show CDR1 as KGHDR and CDR2 as SFDVKD. CDR3 length: 15 amino acids. CDR3 sequence: CATSDTAGSYNEQFF. The CDR3 DNA reads as TGTGCCACCAGTGATACAGCGGGCTCCTACAATGAGCAGTTCTTC.

The chain links TRBV2 to TRBJ2-7; D tentatively fits TRBD1 or TRBD2 (6 bases each). This CDR3 contains 17 residues. From germline, CDR1 is SNHLY and CDR2 FYNNEI. Between the trimmed V and J ends, which lost 6 bases and 3 bases, there was a span of 24 bases. CDR3 DNA: TGTGCCAGCAGCCCTGGGGACTTCCTGGGACAAAGCTACGAGCAGTACTTC. This gives the protein CASSPGDFLGQSYEQYF.

This clone appeared a single time. The chain links TRBV2 to TRBJ1-3, with TRBD1 identical over 8 bases. Germline values: CDR1 SNHLY, CDR2 FYNNEI. This CDR3 has 15 residues. After removal of 3 bases from V and 2 bases from J, the junction contained 3 bases not matched to a gene. This chain's CDR3 is CASSDPGGPGNTIYF. The DNA of the CDR3 is TGTGCCAGCAGTGATCCAGGGGGCCCTGGAAACACCATATATTTT.

The rearrangement links TRBV5-6 to TRBJ1-4, with 8 bases that match TRBD1. The CDR3 loop spans 15 amino acids. CDR1 is SGHDT and CDR2 is YYEEEE in the germline V gene. V dropped 2 bases and J dropped 8; count of bases not matched to a gene: 8. The chain's CDR3 is CASSLDRGGAEKLFF. In DNA form, the CDR3 reads TGTGCCAGCAGCTTAGACAGGGGAGGGGCAGAAAAACTGTTTTTT.

The J gene is TRBJ1-1, the V gene TRBV28; D remains unclear. V was pared by 1 base and J by 11 bases, with 11 bases between. This CDR3 comprises 12 residues. CDR1 and CDR2 (germline): MDHEN, SYDVKM. The CDR3 DNA reads as TGTGCCAGCAGTTTATTAACAGTGGGGGCTTTCTTT. Amino acids: CASSLLTVGAFF.

This chain connects TRBV7-9 to TRBJ1-2, with D tentatively TRBD1 (6 bases). This CDR3 comprises 13 residues. Germline assignment: CDR1 SEHNR and CDR2 FQNEAQ (reference sequence). The V end lost 3 bases, the J end lost 7 bases, and 12 bases lay between the germline ends. CDR3 sequence: CASSFAGDSGYTF. Written as DNA, the CDR3 is TGTGCCAGCAGCTTCGCAGGGGATTCTGGCTACACCTTC.

The chain combines TRBV7-8 with TRBJ2-7, with 10 bases that match TRBD2. The CDR3 totals 15 residues. Trimming at V came to 5 bases and at J to 6 bases, leaving 10 bases not matched to a gene. Germline V gene data show CDR1 as SGHVS and CDR2 as FQNEAQ. Here the CDR3 reads CASSPSSGSPLEQYF. Written as DNA, the CDR3 is TGTGCCAGCAGCCCTTCTAGCGGGAGCCCCCTCGAGCAGTACTTC.

The CDR3 sequence is CASSPMGEGRGARQYF. The CDR3 DNA is TGTGCCAGTAGTCCCATGGGGGAGGGACGAGGAGCGAGGCAGTACTTC. The genes are TRBV19 and TRBJ2-7, with 7 positions matching TRBD2. Germline-derived CDR1 and CDR2 are LNHDA and SQIVND (reference sequence). CDR3 length: 16 amino acids. Unmatched junction bases numbered 19, after V lost 5 bases and J lost 9 bases.